The clone carrying this TCR beta chain was counted between two and nine times. Its antigen is as yet unknown. The germline CDR1 and CDR2 sequences are SGHRS and YFSETQ. The ends were cut back, 4 bases at V and 1 base at J, with 9 bases in the middle. This CDR3 comprises 13 residues. Amplification used 60 Vbeta primers and 13 Jbeta primers. Sequencing was performed with immunoSEQ multiplex PCR; in TCRdb, only in-frame clones are kept and a portion is missing. The sample has roughly 140,000 clones, around 70% seen once. The record originates from a study of cytomegalovirus exposure and HLA in healthy donors. Findings and caveats of the study: When analyzed later, a missense DCLRE1C variant was found to be linked to TCR beta V- and J-gene trimming.

This TCR derives from a woman in her 30s in good health and CMV-seronegative. The rearrangement uses TRBV5-1 and TRBJ2-7; possibly TRBD2 for D (5 bases). The sequencing sample was made of PBMCs. In nucleotides, the CDR3 is TGCGCCAGCAGCCAGGACTGGTCCTACGAGCAGTACTTC. Amino acids: CASSQDWSYEQYF.